A single sample gave rise to the 29 T cell receptor beta chains below, sequenced in a study of blood T cell repertoires in COVID-19 (dated by TCRdb to about 2020). The library was prepared using the immunoSEQ multiplex PCR assay. TCRdb re-hosts the immuneACCESS table, in-frame sequences only. Its copies lack some clones; in the studies checked, an unresolved V gene accounts for under half of them, and the cause for the rest is not known. This sample lists approximately 90,000 clones; 70% to 90% were detected once. The top ten clonotypes cover 0.95% to 1.5% of the sample. Sequenced material: peripheral blood. The receptors come from a man aged 80 or over with active or convalescent COVID-19.

This clone was seen just once. J is TRBJ2-3 and V is TRBV21-1; the table's TRBD2 call for D was not verified on the DNA. TRBV21-1 is a documented pseudogene. The CDR3 totals 17 residues. CDR3: CASSKVGLAGGTDTQYF. The CDR3 coding sequence is TGTGCCAGCAGCAAAGTTGGACTAGCGGGAGGTACAGATACGCAGTATTTT.

The chain has TRBV7-2 and TRBJ1-2; unclear D gene. The CDR3 runs 13 residues. Germline CDR1 reads SGHTA; CDR2 reads FQGNSA. Trimming shortened V by 7 bases and J by 2 bases, and 11 bases separated the two germline ends. The DNA of the CDR3 is TGTGCCAGCATTTATGGAGGGAACTATGGCTACACCTTC. It yields the protein CASIYGGNYGYTF.

In its sample, this clone was seen once. This chain uses TRBV28 with TRBJ1-6, with 8 bases identical to TRBD1. Germline lookup yields CDR1 MDHEN and CDR2 SYDVKM. Germline trimming cut 4 bases from V and 0 bases from J; bases unmatched to any gene: 11. The CDR3 covers 19 residues. CDR3 sequence reads: CASSSPRTGLGSYNSPLHF. CDR3 sequence (DNA): TGTGCCAGCAGTTCACCTCGGACAGGGCTTGGCTCCTATAATTCACCCCTCCACTTT.

This chain links TRBV29-1 with TRBJ2-3; no clear D. Germline CDR1 SQVTM, CDR2 ANQGSEA. V was shortened by 3 bases and J by 2 bases, with 9 bases between the two germline ends. The CDR3 consists of 13 residues. The CDR3 sequence is CSVEPYSTDTQYF. CDR3 in DNA: TGCAGCGTTGAGCCCTACTCCACAGATACGCAGTATTTT.

The J gene is TRBJ2-5, the V gene TRBV12-5, with 9 bases matching TRBD1. There are 15 residues in the CDR3. J lost 2 bases, V lost 6 bases, and 7 bases had no gene match. Germline-derived CDR1 and CDR2 are LGHNT and FRNRAP. The CDR3 protein is CASGAGQGRQETQYF. The CDR3, as DNA: TGTGCTAGTGGAGCTGGACAGGGGAGGCAAGAGACCCAGTACTTC.

The chain recombines TRBV27 with TRBJ2-3; TRBD2 aligns across 11 bases. CDR3 size: 18 residues. Germline CDR1 and CDR2: MNHEY and SMNVEV (reference sequence). Trimming at V came to 3 bases and at J to 4 bases, leaving 12 bases not matched to a gene. The CDR3 sequence is CASSFPSSSGGPPDTQYF. The CDR3 DNA is TGTGCCAGCAGTTTTCCTTCGTCTAGCGGGGGGCCCCCAGATACGCAGTATTTT.

The rearrangement links TRBV10-3 to TRBJ2-2; possible D gene TRBD1, 5 bases. Trimming left V 8 bases short and J 4 bases short, with 20 bases between. CDR1 is ENHRY, CDR2 SYGVKD, per germline. This CDR3 comprises 16 residues. The CDR3 bases are TGTGCCATCGGCCAGGCAGGGCGGTCGGGCACCGGGGAGCTGTTTTTT. It translates to CAIGQAGRSGTGELFF.

CDR3: CASSQGQGRRDYGYTF. CDR3 nucleotides: TGTGCCAGCAGCCAAGGACAGGGCAGGAGGGACTATGGCTACACCTTC. This rearrangement joins TRBV3-1 (or the pseudogene TRBV3-2) to TRBJ1-2; 7 bases map to TRBD1. Germline V CDR1 and CDR2: LGHDT, YNNKEL (reference sequence). CDR3 length: 16 amino acids. J lost 3 bases, V lost 1 base, and 8 bases had no gene match.

CDR3 region: CSALDSEKAFF. DNA for the CDR3: TGCAGTGCCCTGGACAGCGAAAAGGCTTTCTTT. The V and J genes are TRBV20-1 and TRBJ1-1; D perhaps matches TRBD1 (6 bases). CDR1 DFQATT and CDR2 SNEGSKA come from the germline V gene (reference sequence). The CDR3 covers 11 residues. Trimming took 6 bases from V and 11 from J, leaving 16 bases between them.

The genes are TRBV5-1 and TRBJ1-1, with TRBD1 as a possible D gene (5 bases). The CDR3 is made up of 16 amino acids. Trimming shortened V by 0 bases and J by 0 bases, and 12 bases separated the two germline ends. From germline, CDR1 is SGHRS and CDR2 YFSETQ. This chain's CDR3 is CASSLASGLMNTEAFF. The DNA for the CDR3 is TGCGCCAGCAGCTTGGCTTCAGGGCTCATGAACACTGAAGCTTTCTTT.

V and J are TRBV5-5 and TRBJ2-7; TRBD2 might be the D (5 bases). This CDR3 comprises 17 residues. V lost 4 bases, J lost 4 bases, and 24 bases lay in between. Germline V gives CDR1 SGHKS, CDR2 YYEKEE (reference sequence). The chain's CDR3 is CASSRGSGVDVGYEQYF. The CDR3 coding sequence is TGTGCCAGCAGCCGGGGATCCGGGGTTGATGTCGGGTACGAGCAGTACTTC. The full variable domain, its missing parts supplied by reference TRBV5-5 and TRBJ2-7, is DAGVTQSPTHLIKTRGQQVTLRCSPISGHKSVSWYQQVLGQGPQFIFQYYEKEERGRGNFPDRFSARQFPNYSSELNVNALLLGDSALYLCASSRGSGVDVGYEQYFGPGTRLTVT.

The gene calls are TRBV4-1 and TRBJ2-1; tentatively, D is TRBD2 (6 bases). The CDR3 has 14 residues. Trimming cost V 4 bases and J 4 bases, with 11 bases left between them. Germline V gene data show CDR1 as MGHRA and CDR2 as YSYEKL. CDR3 in DNA: TGCGCCAGCAGCCCGACTAGGGAATACAATGAGCAGTTCTTC. Translation: CASSPTREYNEQFF.

V is TRBV2 and J is TRBJ1-2, with a possible D match to TRBD1 (6 bases). The V gene lost 6 bases and the J gene lost 5 bases, with 19 bases spanning the gap. Germline V gene lookup returns CDR1 SNHLY and CDR2 FYNNEI. This CDR3 region has 15 residues. This CDR3 reads CASSPGGGFGYGYTF. The CDR3 nucleotides read TGTGCCAGCAGCCCCGGGGGGGGCTTTGGGTATGGCTACACCTTC.

This clone showed up just once. At one boundary the junction diverges from the germline segment, which might be a read error. V gene TRBV3-1 (or the pseudogene TRBV3-2) combines with J gene TRBJ1-2; 8 nucleotides line up with TRBD1. Germline V gene data show CDR1 as LGHDT and CDR2 as YNNKEL (reference sequence). The CDR3 length is 15 residues. DNA for the CDR3: TGTGCCAGCAGCCAACCCTCCGGGACAGGACAACGGAGGGCCTTC. Its translation is CASSQPSGTGQRRAF.

V and J are TRBV27 and TRBJ1-5; D perhaps matches TRBD1 (6 bases). The germline V gene encodes CDR1 MNHEY and CDR2 SMNVEV (reference sequence). Trimming removed 3 bases from V and 6 bases from J, with 12 bases in between. This CDR3 has 14 amino acids. The CDR3 region has the DNA TGTGCCAGCAGTTTCTCAGGGGTCGGTCAGCCCCAGCATTTT. Its translation is CASSFSGVGQPQHF.

The V and J genes are TRBV9 and TRBJ2-7; 11 nucleotides line up with TRBD2. Germline V gene data show CDR1 as SGDLS and CDR2 as YYNGEE. J gave up 6 bases and V 3 bases, and 5 bases lay outside the gene matches. There are 14 residues in the CDR3. DNA for the CDR3: TGTGCCAGCAGCGGTAGCGGGAGGGCGGGCGAGCAGTACTTC. The encoded protein is CASSGSGRAGEQYF.

The chain joins TRBV9 to TRBJ2-3; 7 nucleotides line up with TRBD2. V shed 7 bases and J 1 base; nucleotides not matched to a gene: 9. This CDR3 has 15 residues. The germline CDR1 and CDR2 sequences are SGDLS and YYNGEE. CDR3 nucleotide sequence: TGTGCCAGCGCGGGAGCACAATGGGGCACAGATACGCAGTATTTT. As protein: CASAGAQWGTDTQYF.

This chain connects TRBV9 to TRBJ2-1; TRBD2 is a possible D gene (5 bases). The CDR3 sequence is 15 residues long. V dropped 0 bases and J dropped 7 bases, with 14 bases sitting between them. CDR1 and CDR2 from the germline V gene are SGDLS and YYNGEE. CDR3 in DNA: TGTGCCAGCAGCGTAGAAGCGTCGGGGTGGAATGAGCAGTTCTTC. Its protein is CASSVEASGWNEQFF.

The rearrangement uses TRBV12-3 or TRBV12-4 and TRBJ1-5; 9 positions match TRBD1. The CDR3 is 13 residues long. J was trimmed by 7 bases and V by 7 bases; bases with no gene match: 5. CDR3 nucleotides: TGTGCCAGCACCGGGACAGGGTCCCAGCCCCAGCATTTT. Amino acid sequence: CASTGTGSQPQHF.

The chain joins TRBV6-2 or TRBV6-3 to TRBJ1-5; 10 bases match TRBD1. This CDR3 has 16 amino acids. V was clipped by 5 bases and J by 7 bases; unmatched bases: 11. The germline gives CDR1 MNHEY, CDR2 SVGEGT. The CDR3 protein is CASSAAGTGVNQPQHF. The CDR3 DNA sequence: TGTGCCAGCAGTGCAGCAGGGACAGGGGTGAACCAGCCCCAGCATTTT.

The chain couples TRBV18 to TRBJ1-5, with TRBD1 matching 9 bases. With 8 bases clipped from V and 6 bases from J, the junction kept 5 bases outside the gene matches. In germline, CDR1 is KGHSH, CDR2 LQKENI. The CDR3 consists of 13 residues. CDR3 residues: CASGDRDIQPQHF. CDR3 bases: TGTGCCAGCGGGGACAGGGATATTCAGCCCCAGCATTTT.

The chain has TRBV4-1 and TRBJ1-2; no firm D call. V lost 0 bases to trimming and J lost 3 bases, with 14 bases between them. The CDR3 consists of 16 residues. Germline CDR1 is MGHRA and CDR2 is YSYEKL. The CDR3 DNA reads TGCGCCAGCAGCCAAGATAATGGGCAGAAATACTATGGCTACACCTTC. Protein: CASSQDNGQKYYGYTF.

V is TRBV7-9 and J is TRBJ1-5, with 8 nucleotides matching TRBD1. CDR1 is SEHNR and CDR2 is FQNEAQ in the germline V gene (reference sequence). The CDR3 runs to 15 residues. V gave up 5 bases and J gave up 2 bases; unmatched junction bases: 5. CDR3 in DNA: TGTGCCAGCAGCAAGGACAGGGTCGGCAATCAGCCCCAGCATTTT. Translated: CASSKDRVGNQPQHF.

This chain joins TRBV5-1 and TRBJ1-1; 8 bases are a match to TRBD1. Trimming cost V 4 bases and J 7 bases; bases outside gene matches: 6. Germline V lookup: CDR1 SGHRS, CDR2 YFSETQ. The CDR3 is made up of 13 amino acids. The CDR3 reads CASSIQGDGEAFF. The CDR3 DNA follows: TGCGCCAGCAGCATACAGGGGGACGGTGAAGCTTTCTTT.

J is TRBJ2-7 and V is TRBV28; 7 nucleotides match TRBD2. The J segment lost 0 bases and the V segment lost 6 bases, leaving 8 bases of the junction unmatched. The CDR3 extends over 15 amino acids. The germline V gene encodes CDR1 MDHEN and CDR2 SYDVKM. The CDR3 is CASRGGYRTSYEQYF. The CDR3 coding sequence is TGTGCCAGCAGGGGGGGGTACAGGACCTCCTACGAGCAGTACTTC.

This chain joins TRBV30 and TRBJ2-2, with a possible D match to TRBD1 (5 bases). In germline, CDR1 is GTSNPN, CDR2 SVGIG (reference sequence). CDR3 length: 13 amino acids. Trimming removed 7 bases at V and 1 base at J, with 10 bases between. The CDR3 loop is CASRQMNTGELFF. The CDR3 DNA reads as TGTGCCTCCCGACAGATGAACACCGGGGAGCTGTTTTTT.

The gene calls are TRBV2 and TRBJ1-2, with D possibly being TRBD1 (6 bases). CDR3 size: 16 residues. V lost 6 bases and J lost 5, with 22 bases in between. Germline CDR1 reads SNHLY; CDR2 reads FYNNEI. CDR3 sequence reads: CASSYGGSGDKYGYTF. The CDR3 coding sequence is TGTGCCAGCAGCTACGGGGGGTCAGGGGATAAGTATGGCTACACCTTC.

J is TRBJ2-7 and V is TRBV15; D is undetermined. The germline V gene has CDR1 LNHNV and CDR2 YYDKDF (reference sequence). This CDR3 has 13 amino acids. Trimming stripped 0 bases from V and 2 bases from J, with 5 bases between. The CDR3 region is CATSRDSPYEQYF. DNA of the CDR3: TGTGCCACCAGCAGAGATAGCCCCTACGAGCAGTACTTC.

J is TRBJ2-7 and V is TRBV4-1, with D possibly matching TRBD1 (5 bases). The CDR3 totals 14 residues. Germline CDR1 and CDR2: MGHRA and YSYEKL. V lost 0 bases, J lost 1 base, and 7 bases lay in between. CDR3 sequence: CASSQETVSYEQYF. The CDR3 DNA reads as TGCGCCAGCAGCCAAGAGACAGTATCCTACGAGCAGTACTTC.